These T cell receptor beta chains were read from a single sample in a study of control samples from healthy donors and cancer patients. Here immunoSEQ multiplex PCR was the method, and the copy in TCRdb shows in-frame clones only, minus some. The sample contains 150,000 to 200,000 clones, 88% of which appear only once. Input material: blood. The receptors shown here come from a woman aged 25 to 39 in good health. CDR3s include the opening cysteine and the closing phenylalanine or tryptophan. Fields, in order: J gene, clone size, V gene, D gene, CDR3 protein, CDR3 DNA. The D gene is left open where the match is weak. The size field is filled for only some rows; it gives once, few, many or a size class.

J gene: TRBJ2-3
clone size: .
V gene: TRBV9
D gene: TRBD2
CDR3 protein: CASSVGGRAADTQYF
CDR3 DNA: TGTGCCAGCAGCGTAGGAGGGAGGGCCGCAGATACGCAGTATTTT

J gene: TRBJ2-1
clone size: .
V gene: TRBV6-5
D gene: TRBD1
CDR3 protein: CASSSGTGSNNEQFF
CDR3 DNA: TGTGCCAGCAGTTCCGGGACAGGATCTAACAATGAGCAGTTCTTC

J gene: TRBJ2-2
clone size: once
V gene: TRBV21-1
D gene: .
CDR3 protein: CASSESGTGELFF
CDR3 DNA: TGTGCCAGCAGTGAGAGCGGGACCGGGGAGCTGTTTTTT

J gene: TRBJ2-7
clone size: .
V gene: TRBV5-6
D gene: .
CDR3 protein: CASSFAHEQYF
CDR3 DNA: TGTGCCAGCAGCTTCGCACACGAGCAGTACTTC

J gene: TRBJ2-2
clone size: once
V gene: TRBV5-4
D gene: TRBD1
CDR3 protein: CASSSGTGGGTGELFF
CDR3 DNA: TGTGCCAGCAGCTCGGGGACAGGGGGCGGAACCGGGGAGCTGTTTTTT

J gene: TRBJ1-5
clone size: once
V gene: TRBV18
D gene: TRBD1
CDR3 protein: CASSSGTGAQGNQPQHF
CDR3 DNA: TGTGCCAGCTCATCCGGGACAGGGGCGCAAGGGAATCAGCCCCAGCATTTT

J gene: TRBJ1-2
clone size: .
V gene: TRBV5-1
D gene: TRBD1
CDR3 protein: CASSPGTGGGGYTF
CDR3 DNA: TGCGCCAGCAGCCCCGGGACAGGGGGCGGTGGCTACACCTTC

J gene: TRBJ1-5
clone size: .
V gene: TRBV2
D gene: .
CDR3 protein: CASSLRIANNQPQHF
CDR3 DNA: TGTGCCAGCTCACTACGAATAGCGAATAATCAGCCCCAGCATTTT

J gene: TRBJ2-5
clone size: .
V gene: TRBV4-1
D gene: TRBD1
CDR3 protein: CASSQGVTGVQETQYF
CDR3 DNA: TGCGCCAGCAGCCAAGGAGTTACAGGGGTCCAAGAGACCCAGTACTTC

J gene: TRBJ1-3
clone size: .
V gene: TRBV4-1
D gene: .
CDR3 protein: CASSQFRNSGNTIYF
CDR3 DNA: TGCGCCAGCAGCCAATTTCGTAACTCTGGAAACACCATATATTTT

J gene: TRBJ2-3
clone size: .
V gene: TRBV11-3
D gene: .
CDR3 protein: CASSGAMGKFPDTQYF
CDR3 DNA: TGTGCCAGCAGTGGTGCAATGGGCAAGTTTCCAGATACGCAGTATTTT

J gene: TRBJ2-3
clone size: .
V gene: TRBV3-1/TRBV3-2
D gene: .
CDR3 protein: CASNLFGTDTQYF
CDR3 DNA: TGTGCCAGCAACCTTTTTGGGACAGATACGCAGTATTTT

J gene: TRBJ1-3
clone size: .
V gene: TRBV5-1
D gene: .
CDR3 protein: CASSLGASRSGNTIYF
CDR3 DNA: TGCGCCAGCAGCTTGGGGGCCTCTCGCTCTGGAAACACCATATATTTT

J gene: TRBJ2-3
clone size: .
V gene: TRBV7-8
D gene: .
CDR3 protein: CASTDSSSTDTQYF
CDR3 DNA: TGTGCCAGCACGGACAGCTCTAGCACAGATACGCAGTATTTT

J gene: TRBJ2-1
clone size: .
V gene: TRBV9
D gene: .
CDR3 protein: CASSWGLGRGSNEQFF
CDR3 DNA: TGTGCCAGCAGCTGGGGGTTGGGCAGGGGTAGCAATGAGCAGTTCTTC

J gene: TRBJ2-1
clone size: .
V gene: TRBV28
D gene: .
CDR3 protein: CASRNPSLSSYNEQFF
CDR3 DNA: TGTGCCAGCAGGAACCCTAGCCTAAGCTCCTACAATGAGCAGTTCTTC

J gene: TRBJ1-5
clone size: few
V gene: TRBV2
D gene: .
CDR3 protein: CASRTDTGNNQPQHF
CDR3 DNA: TGTGCCAGCAGGACCGACACAGGCAACAATCAGCCCCAGCATTTT